This T cell receptor beta chain was profiled in a study of T cells in localized non-small cell lung cancer (dated by TCRdb to about 2020). About the study as a whole: T cell repertoires of 236 early-stage NSCLC patients were analyzed, with tumors being compared against uninvolved tumor-adjacent lungs. The cohort was made up of approximately 250 treatment-naive NSCLC patients whose localized lung tumors had been resected. NSCLC patients had a mean age of around 70 years, and approximately 140 were male and about a hundred female. What the research found in general, with its limitations: Of the top 100 tumor clones, a median of 57 were detected in paired uninvolved adjacent lung; under 35 were also among that lung's top 100. Higher T cell density in blood was associated with longer overall survival, whereas higher clonality in adjacent lung was associated with shorter survival. Because multi-region tumor sequencing was not performed, intratumor heterogeneity could not be ruled out. Since the design was exploratory, TCR variables were selected using unadjusted p-values with no false-discovery rate correction. Uninvolved tumor-adjacent lung showed the highest T cell clonality, higher than tumor, which suggests more focused antigenic responses in the uninvolved tumor-adjacent lung.

TCR beta CDR3 regions were sequenced from DNA using the immunoSEQ Assay. The published analysis was carried out like this. T cell density was computed as TCR beta template counts normalized to usable DNA estimated by amplifying housekeeping genes. Richness was estimated with the preseqR package, extrapolating to 400,000 templates for PBMC samples and 120,000 templates for tissue samples. Clonality was calculated as one minus Pielou's evenness. Tissue-enriched TCRs were identified through differential abundance testing performed on productive amino-acid clonotypes, with a minimum total count of 5 and an alpha of 0.1. Repertoire overlap between compartments was quantified with the Jaccard Index and Morisita Overlap Index. GLIPH grouped TCR beta CDR3s together with public tetramer-defined viral CDR3s, and a viral motif had to include at least three viral sequences and show V-gene enrichment. What TCRdb holds here is the immuneACCESS table cut down to in-frame rearrangements. Part of the clones is not present; checked against another copy, under half of the missing clones reflect an unresolved V gene, and the others are unexplained. V and J calls and clone size are those listed in that table; D and trimming were worked out from the DNA. This sample has around 28,000 clones in its table, and 94% of those were observed once. Jointly, the top ten make up less than 0.8% of the sample.

Concerning this clone itself: The specificity of this receptor is unknown. Compared with germline, one end of the junction differs, possibly owing to a read error. Other nucleotide sequences in the sample specify the same CDR3.

At diagnosis, tumor, uninvolved tumor-adjacent lung and peripheral blood were collected and then preserved as a mix of FFPE and fresh-frozen material. Blood samples were analyzed as peripheral blood mononuclear cells for TCR repertoire profiling. CDR1 and CDR2, looked up from the germline V gene, are SGHRS and YFSETQ. The CDR3 has 12 amino acids, counting the end cysteine and phenylalanine. The CDR3 DNA has 36 bases and is translated from base 1. Sequencing was performed on peripheral blood, taken before any cancer treatment. The source is a woman aged 35 to 70 with stage I lung adenocarcinoma. The chain is made from TRBV5-1 and TRBJ1-1; 9 nucleotides in the junction match TRBD1. DNA sequence: TGCGCCAGTAGCTTGGACAGGGGTACAGCTTTCTTT. Its coded protein is CASSLDRGTAFF.